This T cell receptor (beta chain) was captured by sequencing in a study of a mutant IDH1 vaccine in newly diagnosed glioma. Study context: Patients received eight vaccinations in weeks 1, 3, 5, 7, 11, 15, 19, 23.

V was clipped by 0 bases and J by 6 bases, with 10 bases between them. Germline V gene data show CDR1 as MNHEY and CDR2 as SVGAGI. The CDR3 length is 14 residues. Details on this clone: The antigen remains unidentified.

Sequenced by immunoSEQ multiplex PCR; TCRdb stores in-frame clones only, minus some. In the table there are 45,000 to 60,000 clones, around 78% of which are singletons. As to time point: week 5, during vaccination. Vaccination used 300 ug of mutant IDH1 20-mer peptide per dose, with topical imiquimod. The receptor comes from a man aged 45-65 years with glioma. The sequenced sample was PBMCs, obtained from a glioma patient whose treatment included an IDH1 peptide vaccine. V is TRBV6-5 and J is TRBJ2-3, with unresolved D. The CDR3 bases are TGTGCCAGCAGTTACTCTACGGCCGGTGATACGCAGTATTTT. Translation: CASSYSTAGDTQYF.